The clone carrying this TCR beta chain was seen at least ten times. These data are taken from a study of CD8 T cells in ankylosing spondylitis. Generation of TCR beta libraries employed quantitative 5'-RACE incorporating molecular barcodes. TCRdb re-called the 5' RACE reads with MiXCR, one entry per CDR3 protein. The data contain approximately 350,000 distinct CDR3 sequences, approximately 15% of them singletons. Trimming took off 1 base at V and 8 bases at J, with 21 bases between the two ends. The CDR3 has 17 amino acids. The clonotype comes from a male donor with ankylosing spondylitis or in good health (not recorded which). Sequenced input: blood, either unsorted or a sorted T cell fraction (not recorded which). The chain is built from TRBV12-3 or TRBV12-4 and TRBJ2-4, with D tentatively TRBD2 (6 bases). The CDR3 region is CASSLVLASRPGDIQYF. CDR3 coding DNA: TGTGCCAGCAGTTTAGTGCTAGCTTCCCGGCCGGGGGACATTCAGTACTTC.